Below are 21 T cell receptor beta chains sequenced from a single sample in a study of T cell responses to AZD1222 COVID-19 vaccine. Some clones are missing from TCRdb's copy, which holds only in-frame ones; the method was immunoSEQ multiplex PCR. The sample includes some 190,000 clones, approximately 92% of them seen just once. The input for sequencing was peripheral blood, taken on day 0 of AZD1222 vaccination. The receptors here all came from an adult in good health.

The chain links TRBV30 to TRBJ1-4; weak D call: TRBD1 (5 bases). This CDR3 contains 19 residues. From germline, CDR1 is GTSNPN and CDR2 SVGIG (reference sequence). Between the trimmed V and J ends, which lost 1 base and 8 bases, there was a span of 29 bases. Here the CDR3 reads CAWSAGWGWGTLVPEKLFF. CDR3 sequence (DNA): TGTGCCTGGAGTGCAGGTTGGGGGTGGGGTACCTTGGTGCCCGAAAAACTGTTTTTT.

The rearrangement uses TRBV24-1 and TRBJ2-3; D might be TRBD2 (7 bases). With 7 bases removed from V and 4 bases from J, the gap between germline ends came to 20 bases. Germline V gene sequence: CDR1 KGHDR, CDR2 SFDVKD. There are 16 residues in the CDR3. CDR3: CATSRGGGGFSDTQYF. DNA of the CDR3: TGTGCCACCAGCAGGGGTGGGGGGGGATTTTCAGATACGCAGTATTTT.

As for this clone: The sample carries other DNA sequences with the same CDR3. The V and J genes are TRBV7-9 and TRBJ1-2, with D uncertain. Trimming cost V 1 base and J 4 bases, with 4 bases left between them. The CDR3 extends over 12 amino acids. CDR1 and CDR2 (germline): SEHNR, FQNEAQ (reference sequence). DNA of the CDR3: TGTGCCAGCAGCTTAGAGGGCTATGGCTACACCTTC. It yields the protein CASSLEGYGYTF.

This clone came up once. The chain carries TRBV10-1 and TRBJ1-2, with 9 bases aligning to TRBD1. In germline, CDR1 is WNHNN, CDR2 SYGVQD (reference sequence). Germline trimming cut 6 bases from V and 7 bases from J; bases unmatched to any gene: 6. CDR3 size: 13 residues. This CDR3 is CASSRDRASGYTF. CDR3 bases: TGCGCCAGCAGCCGGGACAGGGCCTCTGGCTACACCTTC.

The chain carries TRBV5-1 and TRBJ1-1, with 7 bases fitting TRBD1. The CDR3 is made up of 16 amino acids. Germline CDR1 and CDR2: SGHRS and YFSETQ. V shed 2 bases and J 2 bases; nucleotides not matched to a gene: 9. CDR3 nucleotide sequence: TGCGCCAGCAGCTTCACAGAGGCAGGGGGAAACACTGAAGCTTTCTTT. This sequence encodes CASSFTEAGGNTEAFF.

The genes are TRBV27 and TRBJ2-3; D perhaps matches TRBD1 (5 bases). CDR3 length: 14 amino acids. The germline gives CDR1 MNHEY, CDR2 SMNVEV (reference sequence). V gave up 5 bases and J gave up 0 bases, with 9 bases separating them. The DNA of the CDR3 is TGTGCCAGCAGTCTACAGGCTAGCACAGATACGCAGTATTTT. Translated: CASSLQASTDTQYF.

V usage is TRBV9 and J usage is TRBJ1-1, with unresolved D. The CDR3 is 15 amino acids. Germline V CDR1 and CDR2: SGDLS, YYNGEE. V lost 4 bases and J lost 5, with 18 bases in between. CDR3 in amino acids: CASSPQIDRKTEAFF. The CDR3 region has the DNA TGTGCCAGCAGCCCCCAGATCGACCGGAAGACTGAAGCTTTCTTT.

This chain joins TRBV12-5 and TRBJ2-4, with D perhaps TRBD1 or TRBD2 (5 bases each). The CDR3 is 12 residues long. V was clipped by 7 bases and J by 9 bases, with 13 bases between them. The germline gives CDR1 LGHNT, CDR2 FRNRAP. CDR3 in DNA: TGTGCTAGTGCCCGGGACCTAGGCATTCAGTACTTC. Amino acid sequence: CASARDLGIQYF.

The chain recombines TRBV4-1 with TRBJ2-7; tentative D call: TRBD1 (5 bases). The V end lost 0 bases, the J end lost 0 bases, and 12 bases lay between the germline ends. CDR1 is MGHRA and CDR2 is YSYEKL in the germline V gene. CDR3 size: 16 residues. The chain's CDR3 is CASSQELTTDSYEQYF. CDR3 sequence (DNA): TGCGCCAGCAGCCAAGAGTTGACGACAGACTCCTACGAGCAGTACTTC.

This clone was seen a handful of times. The rearrangement links TRBV30 to TRBJ1-1, with D perhaps TRBD1 (5 bases). The germline gives CDR1 GTSNPN, CDR2 SVGIG (reference sequence). V lost 2 bases, J lost 6 bases, and 7 bases lay in between. The CDR3 extends over 11 amino acids. The CDR3: CAWSSGPEAFF. The DNA of the CDR3 is TGTGCCTGGAGTTCAGGGCCTGAAGCTTTCTTT.

The chain has TRBV3-1 (or the pseudogene TRBV3-2) and TRBJ2-1; 8 bases map to TRBD1. V was pared by 4 bases and J by 6 bases, with 8 bases of the junction left unmatched. This CDR3 has 15 residues. Looked up from germline, CDR1 is LGHDT and CDR2 is YNNKEL (reference sequence). The CDR3 DNA reads as TGTGCCAGCAGCCCACAGATGACAGGGGCCAATGAGCAGTTCTTC. This gives the protein CASSPQMTGANEQFF.

V is TRBV6-6 and J is TRBJ1-5, with 9 bases matching TRBD1. This CDR3 region has 15 residues. Germline values: CDR1 MNHNY, CDR2 SVGAGI (reference sequence). J was trimmed by 6 bases and V by 2 bases; bases with no gene match: 5. DNA of the CDR3: TGTGCCAGCAGTTACGGAACAGGGGGCGGTCAGCCCCAGCATTTT. Residues: CASSYGTGGGQPQHF.

The J gene is TRBJ1-5, the V gene TRBV6-5, with 7 nucleotides matching TRBD1. Looked up from germline, CDR1 is MNHEY and CDR2 is SVGAGI. The trim removed 5 bases at V and 6 bases at J, leaving 7 bases unmatched. This CDR3 comprises 14 residues. The CDR3 DNA follows: TGTGCCAGCAGTATTCAGGGGGTCGGTCAGCCCCAGCATTTT. Translating it yields CASSIQGVGQPQHF.

J is TRBJ1-2 and V is TRBV5-1; D is unresolved. The CDR3 length is 14 residues. The V gene's germline CDR1 is SGHRS and CDR2 YFSETQ. V was cut by 4 bases and J by 8 bases, with 18 bases left in between. CDR3 nucleotides: TGCGCCAGCAGCCCCCTCCCGGGGAAAGGCGGCTACACCTTC. It yields the protein CASSPLPGKGGYTF.

This chain joins TRBV4-3 and TRBJ1-1; 7 nucleotides line up with TRBD1. The junction had 3 bases not matched to a gene; V was cut back by 1 base and J by 4 bases. There are 14 residues in the CDR3. The germline V gene encodes CDR1 LGHNA and CDR2 YSLEER. The CDR3, as DNA: TGCGCCAGCAGCCAAGTCCGACAGGGCACTGAAGCTTTCTTT. Translating it yields CASSQVRQGTEAFF.

This chain joins TRBV7-9 and TRBJ2-7; maybe TRBD2 (6 bases). There are 13 residues in the CDR3. Trimming shortened V by 7 bases and J by 0 bases, and 10 bases separated the two germline ends. CDR1 and CDR2 (germline): SEHNR, FQNEAQ (reference sequence). CDR3 region: CASIRGSSYEQYF. DNA for the CDR3: TGTGCCAGCATCCGGGGGAGCTCCTACGAGCAGTACTTC.

This sequence joins TRBV18 and TRBJ2-4, with TRBD1 identical over 7 bases. This CDR3 is 17 amino acids long. Germline V lookup: CDR1 KGHSH, CDR2 LQKENI. The trim removed 0 bases at V and 0 bases at J, leaving 5 bases unmatched. The CDR3 coding sequence is TGTGCCAGCTCACCACCTCGTACAGGGGTAGCCAAAAACATTCAGTACTTC. Translated: CASSPPRTGVAKNIQYF.

Written as DNA, the CDR3 is TGCAGCGTTGAAGAACGCAGGGCTGGAAACACCATATATTTT. Amino acid sequence: CSVEERRAGNTIYF. The chain has TRBV29-1 and TRBJ1-3; tentative D call: TRBD1 (5 bases). Germline V gene lookup returns CDR1 SQVTM and CDR2 ANQGSEA. Trimming removed 0 bases from V and 2 bases from J, with 8 bases in between. The CDR3 is 14 residues long.

Only a few counts were recorded for this clone. The rearrangement uses TRBV30 and TRBJ1-4, with a possible D match to TRBD1 (6 bases). Trimming stripped 2 bases from V and 5 bases from J, with 15 bases between. The CDR3 is made up of 15 amino acids. In germline, CDR1 is GTSNPN, CDR2 SVGIG (reference sequence). The CDR3 DNA follows: TGTGCCTGGAGTAGGACAGATATCATAAATGAAAAACTGTTTTTT. Its translation is CAWSRTDIINEKLFF.

This clone came up once. This chain links TRBV15 with TRBJ2-7, with TRBD2 matching over 10 bases. V lost 4 bases, J lost 7 bases, and 10 bases stayed unmatched. Germline assignment: CDR1 LNHNV and CDR2 YYDKDF (reference sequence). The CDR3 runs 15 residues. The CDR3 loop reads CATSNRAGGRREQYF. The CDR3 DNA reads as TGTGCCACCAGCAATCGAGCGGGGGGGCGTCGGGAGCAGTACTTC.

This clone was seen only once. The V and J genes are TRBV6-5 and TRBJ1-2; no firm D call. The CDR3 contains 13 residues. CDR1 and CDR2 (germline): MNHEY, SVGAGI. Trimming stripped 7 bases from V and 0 bases from J, with 9 bases between. In DNA, the CDR3 is TGTGCCAGCATGACAAAAGCTAACTATGGCTACACCTTC. This translates into CASMTKANYGYTF.